Listed below are T cell receptor beta chains from one sample, sequenced in a study of tumor-infiltrating lymphocytes in primary liver carcinoma. TCRdb itself ran the multiplex PCR reads through MiXCR, one entry per CDR3 protein. The table lists about 330,000 distinct CDR3 sequences, around three fifths of them singletons. Sequenced sample: peripheral blood. These TCRs come from a man aged 40-49 years with primary liver carcinoma and hepatitis B virus infection. Each CDR3 is given with its conserved first and last residue. The D gene is left open where the match is weak. Size tells how often a clone was seen (once, few, many) or the class of an expanded clone, and some rows leave it out.

size | J | V | length | D | CDR3 | DNA
few | TRBJ2-3 | TRBV5-1 | 20 | TRBD2 | CASSFPRPISTSVPTDTQYF | TGCGCCAGCAGCTTCCCCCGGCCGATATCGACTAGCGTCCCCACAGATACGCAGTATTTT
once | TRBJ2-5 | TRBV6-1 | 16 | TRBD2 | CASSGPSGRSYWTQYF | TGTGCCAGCAGTGGTCCTAGCGGGAGGTCGTACTGGACCCAGTACTTC
once | TRBJ2-3 | TRBV7-9 | 15 | TRBD1 | CASSPRGLPTDRQYF | TGTGCCAGCAGCCCGAGGGGGCTTCCCACAGATAGGCAGTATTTT
NA | TRBJ2-5 | TRBV11-2 | 14 | NA | CVSTFLDPGEIQYF | TGTGTCAGCACTTTCCTGGACCCGGGAGAGATCCAGTACTTC
NA | TRBJ1-4 | TRBV20-1 | 16 | TRBD1 | CSAAGGGWTGEEKLFF | TGCAGTGCTGCCGGCGGGGGGTGGACAGGGGAAGAAAAACTGTTTTTT
many | TRBJ2-7 | TRBV14 | 13 | NA | CASRRDFSYEQYF | TGTGCCAGCAGAAGGGATTTCTCCTACGAGCAGTACTTC
once | TRBJ2-1 | TRBV4-3 | 16 | NA | CASSQERSKILHEEFF | TGCGCCAGCAGCCAAGAAAGAAGTAAAATTCTCCATGAGGAGTTCTTC
NA | TRBJ2-3 | TRBV5-8 | 14 | NA | CVSSLGEGPDTQYF | TGTGTCAGCAGCTTGGGGGAAGGGCCTGATACGCAGTATTTT
NA | TRBJ2-1 | TRBV11-3 | 15 | NA | CANSLDDGSNYEQFF | TGTGCCAACAGCTTAGATGACGGGAGTAACTATGAGCAGTTCTTC
few | TRBJ2-5 | TRBV5-6 | 14 | TRBD1 | CASSPDRGWETQYF | TGTGCCAGCAGCCCAGACAGGGGTTGGGAGACCCAGTACTTC
NA | TRBJ1-3 | TRBV10-3 | 15 | NA | CAIRIGEGTGNTIYF | TGTGCCATCAGGATCGGTGAGGGGACAGGAAACACCATATATTTT
NA | TRBJ2-4 | TRBV6-6 | 17 | NA | CASSYLGGATPKDIQYF | TGTGCCAGCAGTTACCTGGGGGGGGCAACCCCTAAGGACATTCAGTACTTC
many | TRBJ2-4 | TRBV14 | 19 | TRBD2 | CASSQDASGSHYGKNIQYF | TGTGCCAGCAGCCAAGATGCTAGCGGGAGTCATTACGGCAAAAACATTCAGTACTTC
NA | TRBJ2-7 | TRBV28 | 16 | TRBD2 | CASSLRGRAFTHEQYF | TGTGCCAGCAGTTTACGCGGGAGGGCCTTTACCCACGAGCAGTACTTC
many | TRBJ2-7 | TRBV12-3/TRBV12-4 | 13 | NA | CASRWGRSYEQYF | TGTGCCAGCCGGTGGGGTAGATCCTACGAGCAGTACTTC
NA | TRBJ2-7 | TRBV11-2 | 17 | NA | CASTSLPRSRGSYEQYF | TGTGCCAGCACATCTCTTCCCCGTTCGCGGGGCTCCTACGAGCAGTACTTC